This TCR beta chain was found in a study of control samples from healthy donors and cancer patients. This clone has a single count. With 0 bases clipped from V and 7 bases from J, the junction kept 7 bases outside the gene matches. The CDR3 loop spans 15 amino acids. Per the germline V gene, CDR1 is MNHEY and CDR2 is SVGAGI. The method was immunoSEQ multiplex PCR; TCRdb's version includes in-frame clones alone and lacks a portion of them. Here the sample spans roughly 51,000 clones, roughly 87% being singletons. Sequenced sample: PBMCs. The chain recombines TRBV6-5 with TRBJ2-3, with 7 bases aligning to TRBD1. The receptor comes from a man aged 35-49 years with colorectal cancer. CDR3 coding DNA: TGTGCCAGCAGTTACTCTATCTCAGGGGGAAATACGCAGTATTTT. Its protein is CASSYSISGGNTQYF.